These 19 T cell receptor beta chains were all obtained from the same sample, sequenced in a study of blood T cells in healthy people across ages. Using a J-beta primer mix together with a sample-barcoded 5' primer, a second PCR was run for roughly 6 to 12 cycles. TCRdb re-analysed the 5' RACE reads in MiXCR, keeping a single row per CDR3 protein. This table has more than 550,000 distinct CDR3 sequences, over 20% appearing once. The specimen was blood. These receptors were collected from a man in his sixties or seventies in good health.

A few counts support this clonotype. The chain carries TRBV6-5 and TRBJ2-5, with TRBD2 identical over 8 bases. Germline-derived CDR1 and CDR2 are MNHEY and SVGAGI. Unmatched junction bases numbered 7, after V lost 2 bases and J lost 5 bases. The CDR3 length is 15 residues. Here the CDR3 reads CASSYQSGGLETQYF. Here the CDR3 DNA reads TGTGCCAGCAGTTACCAAAGCGGGGGTTTGGAGACCCAGTACTTC.

Only a few counts were recorded for this clonotype. At one end, the junction sequence differs from germline, possibly due to a read error. The CDR3 nucleotides are TGCAGTACTAGAGTCCGGGTCAGCTCCTACGAGCAGTACTTC. It specifies CSTRVRVSSYEQYF. The J gene is TRBJ2-7, the V gene TRBV20-1; maybe TRBD2 (5 bases). Germline V gene data show CDR1 as DFQATT and CDR2 as SNEGSKA (reference sequence). The CDR3 totals 14 residues.

This clonotype has a handful of counts. The rearrangement joins TRBV6-1 to TRBJ2-5; D might be TRBD1 (6 bases). Germline CDR1 reads MNHNS; CDR2 reads SASEGT. V lost 6 bases and J lost 5, with 19 bases in between. The CDR3 is 15 amino acids. In nucleotides, the CDR3 is TGTGCCAGCAGAGAAACAGGGAACCCCCGGGAGACCCAGTACTTC. It yields the protein CASRETGNPRETQYF.

In its sample, this clonotype was seen many times. The chain employs TRBV29-1 and TRBJ1-1; 7 bases match TRBD1. The J segment lost 2 bases and the V segment lost 5 bases, leaving 5 bases of the junction unmatched. CDR1 and CDR2 from the germline V gene are SQVTM and ANQGSEA. There are 13 residues in the CDR3. CDR3 amino acids: CSVKGTANTEAFF. Written as DNA, the CDR3 is TGCAGCGTTAAAGGGACAGCTAACACTGAAGCTTTCTTT.

This clonotype showed up just a few times. The chain employs TRBV6-2 or TRBV6-3 and TRBJ2-1, with D maybe TRBD2 (6 bases). Germline CDR1 MNHEY, CDR2 SVGEGT. The ends were cut back, 7 bases at V and 4 bases at J, with 17 bases in the middle. This CDR3 comprises 15 residues. The DNA for the CDR3 is TGTGCCAGCAACACGCCGCTAGCGAGATACAATGAGCAGTTCTTC. Amino acid sequence: CASNTPLARYNEQFF.

This clonotype was observed a handful of times. This sequence joins TRBV12-3 or TRBV12-4 and TRBJ1-4; D might be TRBD1 (5 bases). The V end was cut by 6 bases, the J end by 8 bases, with 10 bases between. The CDR3 has 12 amino acids. The CDR3 nucleotides read TGTGCCAGCAGATCCGACAGCGAAAAACTGTTTTTT. Protein: CASRSDSEKLFF.

This clonotype has ten or more counts. The V call is TRBV3-1, the J call TRBJ2-1, with D possibly being TRBD2 (6 bases). Germline values: CDR1 LGHDT, CDR2 YNNKEL (reference sequence). V lost 0 bases and J lost 13, with 16 bases in between. The CDR3 runs 14 residues. In DNA form, the CDR3 reads TGTGCCAGCAGCCAAGATCGGGCGGAGGGCACCCAGTTCTTC. Amino acid sequence: CASSQDRAEGTQFF.

This clonotype was counted between two and nine times. The chain combines TRBV6-2 or TRBV6-3 with TRBJ2-5; TRBD2 might be the D (7 bases). V shed 6 bases and J shed 2 bases, with 19 bases lying between them. The V gene's germline CDR1 is MNHEY and CDR2 SVGEGT. The CDR3 is 16 amino acids. The CDR3 protein is CASSKGWGGPQETQYF. The CDR3 DNA sequence: TGTGCCAGCAGCAAAGGCTGGGGGGGGCCTCAAGAGACCCAGTACTTC.

This clonotype was observed a few times. J is TRBJ2-5 and V is TRBV3-1; 7 bases are a match to TRBD1. The J call could be wrong; TRBJ2-7 is a better fit for the DNA end. The CDR3 has 14 residues. Germline loops: CDR1 LGHDT, CDR2 YNNKEL (reference sequence). The CDR3: CASSPTGRNYEQYF. DNA for the CDR3: TGTGCCAGCAGCCCGACAGGGAGAAACTACGAGCAGTACTTC.

This clonotype was observed at least ten times. The chain joins TRBV7-9 to TRBJ1-4, with D possibly TRBD1 on 6 matching bases. Germline CDR1 reads SEHNR; CDR2 reads FQNEAQ (reference sequence). There are 15 residues in the CDR3. V was clipped by 5 bases and J by 9 bases, with 19 bases between them. DNA of the CDR3: TGTGCCAGCAGCCTAGGTTCAGGGGATCTTCAAAAACTGTTTTTT. Translated, it gives CASSLGSGDLQKLFF.

The rearrangement links TRBV5-1 to TRBJ2-2; D gene ambiguous. This CDR3 has 16 amino acids. The V gene's germline CDR1 is SGHRS and CDR2 YFSETQ. Trimming stripped 0 bases from V and 1 base from J, with 10 bases between. CDR3 nucleotides: TGCGCCAGCAGCTTGGTGATGCTGGGGAACACCGGGGAGCTGTTTTTT. Its protein product is CASSLVMLGNTGELFF.

This clonotype has a handful of counts. J is TRBJ2-5 and V is TRBV20-1; perhaps TRBD1 as D (8 bases). The CDR3 is 15 amino acids. Germline V gives CDR1 DFQATT, CDR2 SNEGSKA (reference sequence). V was shortened by 2 bases and J by 0 bases, with 13 bases between the two germline ends. CDR3 sequence (DNA): TGCAGTGCTAGACGGACAGGGAGGGACCAAGAGACCCAGTACTTC. The encoded protein is CSARRTGRDQETQYF.

This clonotype turned up a few times. V and J are TRBV20-1 and TRBJ2-1, with TRBD1 matching over 9 bases. Germline loops: CDR1 DFQATT, CDR2 SNEGSKA (reference sequence). Germline trimming cut 3 bases from V and 7 bases from J; bases unmatched to any gene: 4. The CDR3 runs 13 residues. This chain's CDR3 is CSARDRGWNEQFF. CDR3 nucleotides: TGCAGTGCTAGGGACAGGGGTTGGAATGAGCAGTTCTTC.

The chain carries TRBV12-3 or TRBV12-4 and TRBJ1-2; D might be TRBD1 (5 bases). The CDR3 length is 15 residues. V was clipped by 2 bases and J by 5 bases, with 15 bases between them. The CDR3 DNA is TGTGCCAGCAGTTTAAGCGGCGGGAGGGGATATGGCTACACCTTC. It translates to CASSLSGGRGYGYTF.

The V and J genes are TRBV20-1 and TRBJ2-1; TRBD2 is a possible D gene (6 bases). Germline CDR1 DFQATT, CDR2 SNEGSKA (reference sequence). This CDR3 spans 15 amino acids. The CDR3 region is CSASSDLSSYNEQFF. The CDR3, as DNA: TGCAGCGCCTCTAGCGACCTAAGCTCCTACAATGAGCAGTTCTTC.

There are a few counts of this clonotype. The chain is built from TRBV12-3 or TRBV12-4 and TRBJ2-2; D not resolved. The CDR3 loop spans 12 amino acids. V was shortened by 5 bases and J by 8 bases, with 9 bases between the two germline ends. CDR3 amino acids: CASSPLSGELFF. The DNA for the CDR3 is TGTGCCAGCAGTCCGCTTTCGGGGGAGCTGTTTTTT.

This clonotype showed up just a few times. One junction end does not reproduce the germline sequence, and a read error may be involved. The chain couples TRBV20-1 to TRBJ2-1, with 8 bases matching TRBD2. The last part of the DNA fits TRBJ2-7 better; the J call may be wrong. Germline loops: CDR1 DFQATT, CDR2 SNEGSKA (reference sequence). The CDR3 runs 13 residues. The chain's CDR3 is CSARAGAFYEQYF. The CDR3 bases are TGCAGCGCTAGAGCGGGGGCTTTCTACGAGCAGTACTTC.

This clonotype appeared a few times. V and J are TRBV5-1 and TRBJ2-7; D is tentatively TRBD1 or TRBD2 (5 bases each). Germline V gene lookup returns CDR1 SGHRS and CDR2 YFSETQ. This CDR3 region has 14 residues. Trimming removed 4 bases at V and 2 bases at J, with 13 bases between. CDR3: CASSGRDGAYEQYF. In DNA form, the CDR3 reads TGCGCCAGCAGCGGCCGGGACGGTGCCTACGAGCAGTACTTC.

This clonotype was observed a few times. The V gene is TRBV5-1, the J gene TRBJ1-1; D is undetermined. This CDR3 has 14 residues. V shed 3 bases and J shed 1 base, with 10 bases lying between them. The V gene's germline CDR1 is SGHRS and CDR2 YFSETQ. Written as DNA, the CDR3 is TGCGCCAGCAGCTCCGGAGGAGGGAACACTGAAGCTTTCTTT. Its translation: CASSSGGGNTEAFF.